The rows below give T cell receptor beta chains drawn from one sample of a study of T cell responses to AZD1222 COVID-19 vaccine. Sequenced by immunoSEQ multiplex PCR; TCRdb stores in-frame clones only, minus some. The table lists 150,000 or so clones, roughly 87% of them singletons. The sequenced sample was peripheral blood, obtained on day 0 of AZD1222 vaccination. All receptors come from an adult in good health. Both conserved end residues are part of each CDR3. D genes are given only for firm matches. Some rows have no size entry. The others give once, few or many, or a class for an expanded clone.

V: TRBV19
size: .
J: TRBJ1-5
length: 13
D: TRBD1
DNA: TGTGCCAGTAGTCTTACAGGGGCTGGGCCCCAGCATTTT
CDR3: CASSLTGAGPQHF

V: TRBV7-6
size: .
J: TRBJ1-5
length: 15
D: .
DNA: TGTGCCAGCAGCTTAGGCAGGGGAGGCAATCAGCCCCAGCATTTT
CDR3: CASSLGRGGNQPQHF

V: TRBV5-4
size: .
J: TRBJ1-4
length: 13
D: .
DNA: TGTGCCAGCAGCTTGGAAGTTAATGAAAAACTGTTTTTT
CDR3: CASSLEVNEKLFF

V: TRBV25-1
size: few
J: TRBJ2-1
length: 16
D: TRBD2
DNA: TGTGCCAGCAGTGAATCCCTAGCGGGAGAAGGCAATGAGCAGTTCTTC
CDR3: CASSESLAGEGNEQFF

V: TRBV19
size: once
J: TRBJ2-2
length: 15
D: TRBD2
DNA: TGTGCCAGTAGTATCATGGGAGGGAGCACCGGGGAGCTGTTTTTT
CDR3: CASSIMGGSTGELFF

V: TRBV7-3
size: .
J: TRBJ2-5
length: 13
D: TRBD1
DNA: TGTGCCAGCAGTCAGGGGGCCGGGGAGACCCAGTACTTC
CDR3: CASSQGAGETQYF

V: TRBV2
size: .
J: TRBJ2-7
length: 13
D: .
DNA: TGTGCCAGCAGTGACGCGGGGCCCTACGAGCAGTACTTC
CDR3: CASSDAGPYEQYF

V: TRBV7-9
size: .
J: TRBJ1-4
length: 14
D: .
DNA: TGTGCCAGCAGCTCACAGGGCTCTAGAGGGAAACTGTTTTTT
CDR3: CASSSQGSRGKLFF

V: TRBV6-5
size: .
J: TRBJ2-7
length: 11
D: .
DNA: TGTGCCAGCAGTTACGCTAGCGTCGTGTACTTC
CDR3: CASSYASVVYF

V: TRBV7-2
size: .
J: TRBJ1-1
length: 15
D: .
DNA: TGTGCCAGCAGCTCCCGGACCGGGGTGCGGACTGAAGCTTTCTTT
CDR3: CASSSRTGVRTEAFF

V: TRBV5-1
size: .
J: TRBJ2-7
length: 12
D: TRBD1
DNA: TGCGCCAGCAGCGCGACAGGGGCCGAGCAGTACTTC
CDR3: CASSATGAEQYF

V: TRBV5-4
size: .
J: TRBJ2-7
length: 16
D: .
DNA: TGTGCCAGCAGCCCTGACGTGGGTCGCGGGACGGGGGAGCAGTACTTC
CDR3: CASSPDVGRGTGEQYF

V: TRBV28
size: .
J: TRBJ1-5
length: 14
D: .
DNA: TGTGCCAGCAGTTTGGGGCAGAGCAATCAGCCCCAGCATTTT
CDR3: CASSLGQSNQPQHF

V: TRBV29-1
size: .
J: TRBJ1-2
length: 14
D: .
DNA: TGCAGCGTTGAAGAAGACGAGGGGATCTATGGCTACACCTTC
CDR3: CSVEEDEGIYGYTF

V: TRBV6-5
size: .
J: TRBJ2-7
length: 14
D: .
DNA: TGTGCCAGCAGTTACGGCGACAGGCCCTACGAGCAGTACTTC
CDR3: CASSYGDRPYEQYF

V: TRBV19
size: once
J: TRBJ2-6
length: 14
D: .
DNA: TGTGCCAGTAGAGGTTTTTCTGGGGCCAACGTCCTGACTTTC
CDR3: CASRGFSGANVLTF

V: TRBV28
size: .
J: TRBJ1-4
length: 16
D: TRBD1
DNA: TGTGCCAGCAGTTTGGCCGGGACAGGAACTAATGAAAAACTGTTTTTT
CDR3: CASSLAGTGTNEKLFF

V: TRBV5-6
size: few
J: TRBJ1-1
length: 15
D: .
DNA: TGTGCCAGCAGCCTTTTCGGACAGCCGAACACTGAAGCTTTCTTT
CDR3: CASSLFGQPNTEAFF

V: TRBV28
size: .
J: TRBJ1-4
length: 16
D: .
DNA: TGTGCCAGCAGTTTCCGGGGGGGAGGGAGAAATGAAAAACTGTTTTTT
CDR3: CASSFRGGGRNEKLFF

V: TRBV7-9
size: .
J: TRBJ1-1
length: 13
D: .
DNA: TGTGCCAGCAGCTGGAGACAGAACACTGAAGCTTTCTTT
CDR3: CASSWRQNTEAFF

V: TRBV3-1/TRBV3-2
size: .
J: TRBJ2-6
length: 18
D: TRBD2
DNA: TGTGCCAGCAGCCACGTCCTAGCGGGAGTAGCTGGGGCCAACGTCCTGACTTTC
CDR3: CASSHVLAGVAGANVLTF

V: TRBV11-2
size: .
J: TRBJ1-4
length: 16
D: TRBD1
DNA: TGTGCCAGCAGGCGACAGGGGGGTTCAACTAATGAAAAACTGTTTTTT
CDR3: CASRRQGGSTNEKLFF

V: TRBV7-2
size: .
J: TRBJ2-5
length: 11
D: .
DNA: TGTGCCAGCAGCCCACAGTTGACCCAGTACTTC
CDR3: CASSPQLTQYF

V: TRBV9
size: .
J: TRBJ2-5
length: 16
D: .
DNA: TGTGCCAGCAGCGTGGGGGCGGGTTCGTACCAAGAGACCCAGTACTTC
CDR3: CASSVGAGSYQETQYF

V: TRBV6-6
size: .
J: TRBJ1-4
length: 14
D: TRBD1
DNA: TGTGCCAGCAGAGACGACAGGGCGGGTGAAAAACTGTTTTTT
CDR3: CASRDDRAGEKLFF

V: TRBV19
size: .
J: TRBJ1-6
length: 16
D: TRBD1
DNA: TGTGCCAGTAGTTCCATTCGACAGGGGAATAATTCACCCCTCCACTTT
CDR3: CASSSIRQGNNSPLHF

V: TRBV12-3/TRBV12-4
size: once
J: TRBJ1-2
length: 13
D: .
DNA: TGTGCCAGCAGTGACTGGGCAGACTCTGGCTACACCTTC
CDR3: CASSDWADSGYTF